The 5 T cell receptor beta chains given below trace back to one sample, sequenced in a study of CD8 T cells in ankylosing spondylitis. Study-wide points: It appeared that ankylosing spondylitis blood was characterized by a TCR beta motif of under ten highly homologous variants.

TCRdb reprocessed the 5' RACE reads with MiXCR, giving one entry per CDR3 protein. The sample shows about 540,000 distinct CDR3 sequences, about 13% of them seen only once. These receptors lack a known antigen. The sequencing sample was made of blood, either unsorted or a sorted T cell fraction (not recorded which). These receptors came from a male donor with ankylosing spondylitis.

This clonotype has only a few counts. The DNA for the CDR3 is TGTGCCAGCAGAGAACAGGGTAACTATGGCTACACCTTC. Translation gives CASREQGNYGYTF. The gene calls are TRBV6-6 and TRBJ1-2, with D perhaps TRBD1 (6 bases). CDR3 length: 13 amino acids. Germline assignment: CDR1 MNHNY and CDR2 SVGAGI (reference sequence). V was clipped by 6 bases and J by 1 base, with 9 bases between them.

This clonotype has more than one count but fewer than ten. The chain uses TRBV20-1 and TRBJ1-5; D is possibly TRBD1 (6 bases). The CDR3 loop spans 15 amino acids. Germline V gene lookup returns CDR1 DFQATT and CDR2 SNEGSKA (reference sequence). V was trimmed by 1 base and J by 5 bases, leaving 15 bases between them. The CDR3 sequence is CSARAGTWEDQPQHF. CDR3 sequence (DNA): TGCAGTGCTAGAGCCGGGACATGGGAGGATCAGCCCCAGCATTTT.

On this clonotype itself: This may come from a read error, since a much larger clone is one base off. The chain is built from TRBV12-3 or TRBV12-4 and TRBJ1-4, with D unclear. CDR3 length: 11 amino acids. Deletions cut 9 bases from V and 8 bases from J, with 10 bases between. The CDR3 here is CARSVGEKLFF. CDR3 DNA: TGTGCCAGAAGCGTAGGGGAAAAACTGTTTTTT.

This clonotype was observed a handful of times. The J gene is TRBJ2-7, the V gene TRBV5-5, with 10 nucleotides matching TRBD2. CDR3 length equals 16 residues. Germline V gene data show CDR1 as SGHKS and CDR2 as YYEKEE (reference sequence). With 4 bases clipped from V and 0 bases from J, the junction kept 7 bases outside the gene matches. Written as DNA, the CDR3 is TGTGCCAGCAGCCTGAGACTAGCGGGCGTCTCCTACGAGCAGTACGTC. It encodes CASSLRLAGVSYEQYV.

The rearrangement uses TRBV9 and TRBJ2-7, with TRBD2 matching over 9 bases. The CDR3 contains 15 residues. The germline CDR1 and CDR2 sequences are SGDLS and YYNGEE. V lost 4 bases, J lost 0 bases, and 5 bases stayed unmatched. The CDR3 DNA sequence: TGTGCCAGCAGCCCTGGACTAGCGATCTCCTACGAGCAGTACTTC. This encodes CASSPGLAISYEQYF.